A single sample is the source of the 25 T cell receptor beta chains below, sequenced in a study of post-analysis software for immune sequencing data. Incorporated into the TCR beta cDNA libraries were unique molecular identifiers, which served to reduce PCR and sequencing biases. MiXCR was run by TCRdb on the PCR reads, yielding one entry per CDR3 protein. The sample contains about 760,000 distinct CDR3 sequences, roughly 30% of which appear only once. Findings and limits, study-wide: TRBV segments more frequent in patients than in controls numbered several and included TRBV5-6, TRBV5-1 and TRBV20-1.

The antigens for these receptors are not known. The sequenced material came from blood. The receptors derive from a girl aged 5 to 17 with multiple sclerosis.

The chain carries TRBV7-2 and TRBJ2-4, with 8 bases aligning to TRBD2. CDR1 SGHTA and CDR2 FQGNSA come from the germline V gene. V shed 1 base and J 6 bases; nucleotides not matched to a gene: 5. The CDR3 has 15 amino acids. CDR3 loop: CASSLERGPPNIQYF. The CDR3 DNA sequence: TGTGCCAGCAGCTTAGAGCGGGGGCCGCCAAACATTCAGTACTTC. Drawing the rest from reference TRBV7-2 and TRBJ2-4, the complete variable domain is GAGVSQSPSNKVTEKGKDVELRCDPISGHTALYWYRQSLGQGLEFLIYFQGNSAPDKSGLPSDRFSAERTGGSVSTLTIQRTQQEDSAVYLCASSLERGPPNIQYFGAGTRLSVL.

This clonotype was seen only a few times. The gene calls are TRBV20-1 and TRBJ1-4; D not certain. Trimming removed 0 bases at V and 1 base at J, with 6 bases between. Germline V gene sequence: CDR1 DFQATT, CDR2 SNEGSKA (reference sequence). This CDR3 is 14 amino acids long. DNA for the CDR3: TGCAGTGCTAGAGATCGGGGAACTAATGAAAAACTGTTTTTT. Translated, it gives CSARDRGTNEKLFF.

This clonotype was detected a few times. The chain carries TRBV11-2 and TRBJ2-3; no definite D call. Germline-derived CDR1 and CDR2 are SGHAT and FQNNGV. The CDR3 length is 11 residues. Trimming shortened V by 3 bases and J by 7 bases, and 5 bases separated the two germline ends. The CDR3 spells CASSFEHTQYF. CDR3 DNA sequence: TGTGCCAGCAGCTTCGAGCATACGCAGTATTTT.

About this clonotype: A junction end diverges from the germline sequence, so it may reflect a read error. The chain is built from TRBV7-2 and TRBJ2-7, with D perhaps TRBD2 (6 bases). Matching the DNA end better, TRBJ2-5 makes the J call doubtful. CDR3 length equals 13 residues. The germline V gene has CDR1 SGHTA and CDR2 FQGNSA. CDR3 in amino acids: CASNLFREETQYF. For the CDR3, the DNA is TGTGCCAGCAACTTATTTCGGGAGGAGACCCAGTACTTC.

This clonotype has more than one count but fewer than ten. The chain carries TRBV20-1 and TRBJ2-5; 7 bases fit TRBD2. Germline lookup yields CDR1 DFQATT and CDR2 SNEGSKA (reference sequence). Unmatched junction bases numbered 13, after V lost 7 bases and J lost 5 bases. The CDR3 covers 14 residues. CDR3 amino acids: CSVVVYGEGETQYF. DNA of the CDR3: TGCAGTGTAGTTGTCTACGGGGAGGGCGAGACCCAGTACTTC.

The V call is TRBV2, the J call TRBJ1-2, with D hard to call. Germline V lookup: CDR1 SNHLY, CDR2 FYNNEI. This CDR3 comprises 14 residues. Trimming removed 7 bases at V and 7 bases at J, with 19 bases between. The chain's CDR3 is CASKSTATASGYTF. In DNA, the CDR3 is TGTGCCAGCAAATCAACCGCAACGGCATCTGGCTACACCTTC.

The chain employs TRBV20-1 and TRBJ1-2, with D uncertain. The V end was cut by 0 bases, the J end by 4 bases, with 12 bases between. The CDR3 contains 14 residues. CDR1 is DFQATT and CDR2 is SNEGSKA in the germline V gene (reference sequence). The CDR3 loop reads CSARDLRVTYGYTF. CDR3 bases: TGCAGTGCTAGAGATTTAAGGGTTACCTATGGCTACACCTTC.

The CDR3 spells CASRYPGTGEYSNQPQHF. The CDR3 DNA follows: TGTGCCAGCAGATACCCCGGGACAGGGGAGTATAGCAATCAGCCCCAGCATTTT. The chain carries TRBV6-5 and TRBJ1-5; TRBD1 matches at 10 bases. Germline assignment: CDR1 MNHEY and CDR2 SVGAGI. The CDR3 contains 18 residues. Losses at the gene ends were 6 bases for V and 0 bases for J; bases not matched to a gene: 11.

The gene calls are TRBV2 and TRBJ2-7; D gene unclear. Germline lookup yields CDR1 SNHLY and CDR2 FYNNEI. The CDR3 is 15 residues long. V lost 7 bases, J lost 6 bases, and 22 bases lay in between. CDR3 nucleotides: TGTGCCAGCACCCCGCCGGGCCTAGTTGCTTCCGAGCAGTACTTC. It codes for CASTPPGLVASEQYF.

This clonotype was observed a few times. The chain links TRBV20-1 to TRBJ1-6; unclear D gene. CDR3 length: 17 amino acids. The germline V and J ends were trimmed by 1 base and 0 bases, with 13 bases remaining between them. Germline CDR1 and CDR2: DFQATT and SNEGSKA (reference sequence). This CDR3 is CSARAPGASSYNSPLHF. The CDR3 DNA is TGCAGTGCTAGAGCTCCCGGAGCGAGCTCCTATAATTCACCCCTCCACTTT.

The rearrangement links TRBV7-4 to TRBJ2-7; a weak D match, TRBD1 (6 bases). The V gene lost 8 bases and the J gene lost 5 bases, with 19 bases spanning the gap. CDR1 is SGHVT and CDR2 is SQSDAQ in the germline V gene. The CDR3 length is 14 residues. Written as DNA, the CDR3 is TGTGCCAGCCCCAGAGGCCCGTGGGACAACGAGCAGTACTTC. It is translated as CASPRGPWDNEQYF.

This clonotype was counted only a few times. The chain joins TRBV13 to TRBJ2-7; 11 nucleotides agree with TRBD2. CDR3 length equals 16 residues. From germline, CDR1 is PRHDT and CDR2 FYEKMQ (reference sequence). Trimming at V came to 5 bases and at J to 0 bases, leaving 6 bases not matched to a gene. The CDR3 DNA reads as TGTGCCAGCAGCCCGATAACTAGCGGGAGCTCCTACGAGCAGTACTTC. Translation: CASSPITSGSSYEQYF. Combining the CDR3 with reference TRBV13 and TRBJ2-7 gives the whole variable domain AAGVIQSPRHLIKEKRETATLKCYPIPRHDTVYWYQQGPGQDPQFLISFYEKMQSDKGSIPDRFSAQQFSDYHSELNMSSLELGDSALYFCASSPITSGSSYEQYFGPGTRLTVT.

This clonotype has more than one count but fewer than ten. V is TRBV20-1 and J is TRBJ2-7; D is unresolved. CDR3 size: 12 residues. V dropped 6 bases and J dropped 2 bases, with 11 bases sitting between them. Germline CDR1 and CDR2: DFQATT and SNEGSKA (reference sequence). As DNA, the CDR3 is TGCAGTGCGCGCAGAAATGCCTACGAGCAGTACTTC. Its protein product is CSARRNAYEQYF.

In its sample, this clonotype was seen many times. This chain links TRBV4-3 with TRBJ2-4, with a weak D call TRBD1 (5 bases). The CDR3 contains 15 residues. CDR1 LGHNA and CDR2 YSLEER come from the germline V gene. The V end lost 0 bases, the J end lost 6 bases, and 12 bases lay between the germline ends. This CDR3 reads CASSQEEGVGNIQYF. The CDR3 DNA sequence: TGCGCCAGCAGCCAAGAGGAAGGGGTTGGAAACATTCAGTACTTC.

V and J are TRBV10-3 and TRBJ2-5; possible D gene TRBD2, 6 bases. CDR3 size: 14 residues. Trimming took off 7 bases at V and 3 bases at J, with 15 bases between the two ends. Germline V gene data show CDR1 as ENHRY and CDR2 as SYGVKD. The CDR3 bases are TGTGCCATCACCAGCGGGCCGTCAGAAGAGACCCAGTACTTC. This sequence encodes CAITSGPSEETQYF.

With respect to this clonotype: A read error may produce the germline difference seen at one junction end. The rearrangement uses TRBV20-1 and TRBJ2-5; 8 nucleotides match TRBD2. Germline lookup yields CDR1 DFQATT and CDR2 SNEGSKA (reference sequence). CDR3 length: 15 residues. CDR3 sequence: CSARDQRGNHETQYF. CDR3 bases: TGCAGTGCTAGAGATCAGCGGGGGAACCACGAGACCCAGTACTTC.

This clonotype was detected many times. The chain couples TRBV29-1 to TRBJ2-1; possible D gene TRBD2, 5 bases. CDR1 SQVTM and CDR2 ANQGSEA come from the germline V gene. V lost 3 bases and J lost 10, with 7 bases in between. There are 10 residues in the CDR3. The CDR3, as DNA: TGCAGCGTTGATGAGCGGGAGCAGTTCTTC. The encoded protein is CSVDEREQFF.

The V gene is TRBV5-1, the J gene TRBJ1-1, with a possible D match to TRBD1 (6 bases). V lost 0 bases and J lost 1, with 10 bases in between. The germline V gene has CDR1 SGHRS and CDR2 YFSETQ. This CDR3 has 15 amino acids. Here the CDR3 reads CASSLVGAWNTEAFF. The CDR3 nucleotides read TGCGCCAGCAGCTTGGTGGGGGCATGGAACACTGAAGCTTTCTTT.

This clonotype occurred once. A junction end diverges from the germline sequence, so it may reflect a read error. The J gene is TRBJ2-3, the V gene TRBV10-3, with D possibly being TRBD1 (6 bases). The CDR3 contains 13 residues. CDR1 and CDR2 from the germline V gene are ENHRY and SYGVKD. This chain's CDR3 is CAIMPRGTDTQYF. CDR3 nucleotide sequence: TGTGCCATCATGCCCAGGGGCACAGACACGCAGTATTTT.

V gene TRBV20-1 combines with J gene TRBJ2-3, with D hard to call. Trimming took 4 bases from V and 3 from J, leaving 11 bases between them. This CDR3 has 13 residues. In germline, CDR1 is DFQATT, CDR2 SNEGSKA (reference sequence). CDR3 loop: CSATPYSTDTQYF. CDR3 DNA sequence: TGCAGTGCTACCCCTTATTCTACAGATACGCAGTATTTT.

This chain connects TRBV7-9 to TRBJ2-1, with 9 bases aligning to TRBD2. V shed 5 bases, J shed 7 bases, and the junction held 12 bases outside the gene matches. CDR3 length: 16 amino acids. Germline V gene lookup returns CDR1 SEHNR and CDR2 FQNEAQ (reference sequence). The CDR3 loop is CASSLTIAGEENEQFF. The CDR3 DNA reads as TGTGCCAGCAGCCTAACCATAGCGGGGGAGGAGAATGAGCAGTTCTTC. Drawing the rest from reference TRBV7-9 and TRBJ2-1, the complete variable domain is DTGVSQNPRHKITKRGQNVTFRCDPISEHNRLYWYRQTLGQGPEFLTYFQNEAQLEKSRLLSDRFSAERPKGSFSTLEIQRTEQGDSAMYLCASSLTIAGEENEQFFGPGTRLTVL.

The chain uses TRBV9 and TRBJ2-2; TRBD2 aligns across 10 bases. CDR1 and CDR2 (germline): SGDLS, YYNGEE. V gave up 3 bases and J gave up 6 bases; unmatched junction bases: 2. The CDR3 length is 14 residues. DNA of the CDR3: TGTGCCAGCAGCGCTAGCGGGAGCGCCGGGGAGCTGTTTTTT. Translation: CASSASGSAGELFF.

The chain carries TRBV28 and TRBJ2-2; 12 bases match TRBD2. Germline assignment: CDR1 MDHEN and CDR2 SYDVKM. J lost 6 bases, V lost 6 bases, and 14 bases had no gene match. CDR3 length: 18 residues. The CDR3 sequence is CASSQTGLAGSAPGELFF. CDR3 in DNA: TGTGCCAGCAGCCAAACCGGACTAGCGGGGTCAGCGCCCGGGGAGCTGTTTTTT.

CDR3 in DNA: TGTGCCACCCGGGTTGGATCGTTGGGCACTGAAGCTTTCTTT. The encoded protein is CATRVGSLGTEAFF. The rearrangement joins TRBV11-1 to TRBJ1-1; no definite D call. Trimming removed 10 bases at V and 4 bases at J, with 19 bases between. CDR3 size: 14 residues. The germline CDR1 and CDR2 sequences are SGHAT and FQDESV (reference sequence).

This clonotype was picked up a small number of times. The chain joins TRBV20-1 to TRBJ2-3; 9 bases map to TRBD2. Germline loops: CDR1 DFQATT, CDR2 SNEGSKA (reference sequence). This CDR3 comprises 16 residues. After removal of 1 base from V and 4 bases from J, the junction contained 9 bases not matched to a gene. CDR3 in DNA: TGCAGTGCTAGAGGCCTTTCTAGCGGGATGGCAGATACGCAGTATTTT. Amino acids: CSARGLSSGMADTQYF.